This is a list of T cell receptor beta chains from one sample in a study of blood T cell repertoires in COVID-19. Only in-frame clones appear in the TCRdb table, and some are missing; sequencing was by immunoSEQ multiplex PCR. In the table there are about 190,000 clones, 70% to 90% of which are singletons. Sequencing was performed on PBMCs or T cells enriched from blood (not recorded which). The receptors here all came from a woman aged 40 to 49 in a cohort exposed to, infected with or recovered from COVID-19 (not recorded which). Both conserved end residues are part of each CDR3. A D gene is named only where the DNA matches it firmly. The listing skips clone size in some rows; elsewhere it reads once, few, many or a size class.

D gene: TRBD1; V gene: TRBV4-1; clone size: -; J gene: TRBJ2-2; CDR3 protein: CASSQSPGQGTGELFF; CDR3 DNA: TGCGCCAGCAGCCAATCCCCGGGACAGGGGACCGGGGAGCTGTTTTTT
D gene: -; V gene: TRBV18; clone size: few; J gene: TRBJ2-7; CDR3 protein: CASSSQNSYEQYF; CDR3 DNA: TGTGCCAGCTCTAGCCAGAACTCCTACGAGCAGTACTTC
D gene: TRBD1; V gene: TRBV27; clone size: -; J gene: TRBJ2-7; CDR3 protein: CASSFGTGNEQYF; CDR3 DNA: TGTGCCAGCAGTTTTGGGACAGGGAACGAGCAGTACTTC
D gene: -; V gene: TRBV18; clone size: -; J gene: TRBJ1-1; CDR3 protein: CASSPILSRRRNTEAFF; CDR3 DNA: TGTGCCAGCTCACCTATCCTGTCGAGGCGGCGGAACACTGAAGCTTTCTTT
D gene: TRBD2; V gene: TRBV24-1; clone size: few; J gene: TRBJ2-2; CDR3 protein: CATSDLASGRAHTGELFF; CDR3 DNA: TGTGCCACCAGTGATTTGGCTAGCGGGAGGGCCCACACCGGGGAGCTGTTTTTT
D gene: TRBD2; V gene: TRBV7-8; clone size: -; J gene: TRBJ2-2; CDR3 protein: CASSPSSGRASGELFF; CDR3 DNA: TGTGCCAGCAGCCCATCTAGCGGGAGGGCCTCCGGGGAGCTGTTTTTT
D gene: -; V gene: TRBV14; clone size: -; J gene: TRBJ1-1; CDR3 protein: CASSQLLVTEAFF; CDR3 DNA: TGTGCCAGCAGCCAACTTCTTGTGACTGAAGCTTTCTTT
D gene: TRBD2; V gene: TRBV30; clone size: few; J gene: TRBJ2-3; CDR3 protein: CAWSLNAGTSGMTDTQYF; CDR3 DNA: TGTGCCTGGAGTCTCAACGCCGGGACTAGCGGGATGACAGATACGCAGTATTTT
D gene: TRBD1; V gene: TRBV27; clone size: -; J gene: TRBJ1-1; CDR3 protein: CASSIGTGLIDTEAFF; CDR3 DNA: TGTGCCAGCAGTATCGGGACAGGGCTTATAGACACTGAAGCTTTCTTT
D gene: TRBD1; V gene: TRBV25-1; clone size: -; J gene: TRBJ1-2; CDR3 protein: CASSLPGQYYGYTF; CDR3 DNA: TGTGCCAGCAGTTTGCCGGGACAGTACTATGGCTACACCTTC
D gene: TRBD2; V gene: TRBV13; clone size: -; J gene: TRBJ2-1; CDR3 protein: CASSLGLGSGRAGEQFF; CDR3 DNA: TGTGCCAGCAGCTTAGGCCTGGGGAGCGGGAGGGCCGGTGAGCAGTTCTTC
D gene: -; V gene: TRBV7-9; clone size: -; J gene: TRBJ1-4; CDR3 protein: CAARGATNEKLFF; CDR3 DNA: TGTGCCGCCCGGGGTGCAACTAATGAAAAACTGTTTTTT
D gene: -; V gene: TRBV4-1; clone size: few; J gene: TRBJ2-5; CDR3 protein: CASSPSLHRGGETQYF; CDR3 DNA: TGCGCCAGCAGCCCCTCGCTTCACCGGGGAGGAGAGACCCAGTACTTC
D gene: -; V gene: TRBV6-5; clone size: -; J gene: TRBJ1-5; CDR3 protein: CASSNGQGNQPQHF; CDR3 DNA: TGTGCCAGCAGTAACGGACAAGGCAATCAGCCCCAGCATTTT
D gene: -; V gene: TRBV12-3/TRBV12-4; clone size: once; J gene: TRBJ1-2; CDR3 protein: CASSLKPFYGYTF; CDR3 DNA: TGTGCCAGCAGTTTAAAGCCCTTCTATGGCTACACCTTC
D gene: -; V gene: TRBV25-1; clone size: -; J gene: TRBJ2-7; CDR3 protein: CASSEGNTYEQYF; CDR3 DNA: TGTGCCAGCAGTGAAGGCAACACCTACGAGCAGTACTTC
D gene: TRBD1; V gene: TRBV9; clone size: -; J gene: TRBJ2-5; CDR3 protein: CASSARGQRQETQYF; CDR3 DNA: TGTGCCAGCAGCGCTCGGGGACAGCGCCAAGAGACCCAGTACTTC
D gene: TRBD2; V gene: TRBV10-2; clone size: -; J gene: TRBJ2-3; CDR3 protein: CASSDSGRPDTQYF; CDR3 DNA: TGCGCCAGCAGTGATAGCGGGAGGCCGGATACGCAGTATTTT
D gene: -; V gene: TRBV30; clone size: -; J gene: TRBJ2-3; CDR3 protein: CAWSEEIDTQYF; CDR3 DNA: TGTGCCTGGAGTGAAGAGATCGATACGCAGTATTTT
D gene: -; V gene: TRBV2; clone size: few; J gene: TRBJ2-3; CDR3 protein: CASSEVPRGTQYF; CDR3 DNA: TGTGCCAGCAGTGAGGTCCCGCGCGGTACGCAGTATTTT
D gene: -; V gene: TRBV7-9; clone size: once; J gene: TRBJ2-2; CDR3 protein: CASSFRPDRPNTGELFF; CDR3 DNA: TGTGCCAGCAGCTTTAGACCGGACAGACCGAACACCGGGGAGCTGTTTTTT
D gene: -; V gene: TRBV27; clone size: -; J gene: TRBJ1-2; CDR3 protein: CASSLLGGSNYGYTF; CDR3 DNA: TGTGCCAGCAGTTTATTAGGGGGATCTAACTATGGCTACACCTTC
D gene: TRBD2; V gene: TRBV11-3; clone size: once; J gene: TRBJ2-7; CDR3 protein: CAISSGSNEQYF; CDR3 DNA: TGTGCCATTTCTAGCGGGAGTAACGAGCAGTACTTC
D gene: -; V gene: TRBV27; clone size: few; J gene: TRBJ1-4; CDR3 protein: CASSLTGLKEKLFF; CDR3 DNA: TGTGCCAGCAGTTTAACAGGGTTAAAGGAAAAACTGTTTTTT
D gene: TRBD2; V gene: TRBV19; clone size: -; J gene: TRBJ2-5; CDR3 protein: CASRLGGFDQETQYF; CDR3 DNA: TGTGCCAGCCGTCTGGGGGGGTTTGATCAAGAGACCCAGTACTTC
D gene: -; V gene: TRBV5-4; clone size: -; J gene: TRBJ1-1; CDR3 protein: CASSLGPRRDTEAFF; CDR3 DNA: TGTGCCAGCAGCTTGGGCCCCCGGCGGGACACTGAAGCTTTCTTT
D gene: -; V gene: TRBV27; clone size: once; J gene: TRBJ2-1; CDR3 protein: CASSLRLVPTEDNEQFF; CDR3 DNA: TGTGCCAGCAGTTTAAGGCTTGTACCTACCGAGGACAATGAGCAGTTCTTC
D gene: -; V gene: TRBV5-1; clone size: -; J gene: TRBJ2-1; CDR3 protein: CASSPPGGANEQFF; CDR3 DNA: TGCGCCAGCAGCCCCCCGGGTGGGGCCAATGAGCAGTTCTTC
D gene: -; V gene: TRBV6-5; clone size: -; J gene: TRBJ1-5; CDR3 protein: CASSYGARQPQHF; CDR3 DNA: TGTGCCAGCAGTTACGGGGCAAGGCAGCCCCAGCATTTT
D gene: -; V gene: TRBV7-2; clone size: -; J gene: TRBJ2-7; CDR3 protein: CASSFSLSSYEQYF; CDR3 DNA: TGTGCCAGCAGCTTTTCTTTGAGTTCCTACGAGCAGTACTTC
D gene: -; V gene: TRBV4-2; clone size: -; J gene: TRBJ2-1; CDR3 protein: CASSQDYRAGNEQFF; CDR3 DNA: TGTGCCAGCAGCCAAGATTATCGGGCGGGCAATGAGCAGTTCTTC
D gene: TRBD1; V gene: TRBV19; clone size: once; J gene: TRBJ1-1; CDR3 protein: CPPGKGAYTEAFF; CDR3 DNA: TGTCCCCCAGGCAAGGGGGCATACACTGAAGCTTTCTTT
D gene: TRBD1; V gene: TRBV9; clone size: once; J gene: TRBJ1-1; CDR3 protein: CASSSTGGENTEAFF; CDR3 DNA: TGTGCCAGCTCCTCGACAGGGGGCGAGAACACTGAAGCTTTCTTT
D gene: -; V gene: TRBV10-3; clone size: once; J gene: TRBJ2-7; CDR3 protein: CAISESREGDEQYF; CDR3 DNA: TGTGCCATCAGTGAGTCTAGGGAGGGGGACGAGCAGTACTTC
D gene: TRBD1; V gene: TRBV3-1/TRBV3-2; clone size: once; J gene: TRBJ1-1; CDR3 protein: CASTRTGGEGTEAFF; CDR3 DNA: TGTGCCAGCACCAGGACAGGGGGCGAGGGGACTGAAGCTTTCTTT
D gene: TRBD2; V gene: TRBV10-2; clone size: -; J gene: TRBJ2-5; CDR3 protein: CASSSGTSGPQETQYF; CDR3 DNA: TGCGCCAGCAGTTCCGGGACTAGCGGACCACAAGAGACCCAGTACTTC
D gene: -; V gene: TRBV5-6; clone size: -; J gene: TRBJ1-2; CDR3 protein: CASSLVVSLTSNYGYTF; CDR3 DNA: TGTGCCAGCAGCTTGGTTGTCAGTTTAACATCTAACTATGGCTACACCTTC
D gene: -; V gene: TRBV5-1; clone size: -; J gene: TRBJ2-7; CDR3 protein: CASSLDRGVAYEQYF; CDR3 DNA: TGCGCCAGCAGCTTGGATCGGGGAGTAGCATACGAGCAGTACTTC
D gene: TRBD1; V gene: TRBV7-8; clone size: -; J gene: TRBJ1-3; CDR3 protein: CASSPRTGSGNTIYF; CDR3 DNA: TGTGCCAGCAGCCCAAGGACAGGTTCTGGAAACACCATATATTTT
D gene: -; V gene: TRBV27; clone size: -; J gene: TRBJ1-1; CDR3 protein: CASSLPSTEAFF; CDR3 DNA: TGTGCCAGCAGTTTACCCTCTACTGAAGCTTTCTTT
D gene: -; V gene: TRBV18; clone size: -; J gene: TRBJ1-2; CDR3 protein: CASSPPDSRGNYGYTF; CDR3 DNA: TGTGCCAGCTCACCACCGGACAGCCGTGGGAACTATGGCTACACCTTC
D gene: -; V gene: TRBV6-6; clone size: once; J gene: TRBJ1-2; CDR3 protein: CASSYNTGRDYGYTF; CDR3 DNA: TGTGCCAGCAGTTACAATACGGGGAGGGACTATGGCTACACCTTC
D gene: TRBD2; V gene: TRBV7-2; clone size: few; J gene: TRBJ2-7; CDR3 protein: CASSTGTSGRTVTYEQYF; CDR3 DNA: TGTGCCAGCAGCACCGGGACTAGCGGGCGCACTGTCACCTACGAGCAGTACTTC
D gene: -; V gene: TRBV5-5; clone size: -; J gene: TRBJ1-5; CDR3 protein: CASSLVVRGRPQHF; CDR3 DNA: TGTGCCAGCAGCTTGGTAGTCCGCGGCCGACCCCAGCATTTT